This passage covers 14 T cell receptor beta chains from one sample sequenced in a study of regulatory T cells in long-lasting Graves disease. The time point denotes: persistent/refractory GD, antithyroid drugs over 5 years with positive TRAb. Preparation of the TCR library used RNA extracted from PBMCs. Arm-PCR of CDR3 regions and iRepertoire HTBI primers were the basis on which TCR beta libraries were built. From the multiplex PCR reads, TCRdb called clonotypes with MiXCR, one entry per CDR3 protein. Found here are 350,000 to 500,000 distinct CDR3 sequences, under 25% of them singletons; the top ten hold approximately 15%. Specimen: peripheral blood mononuclear cells (PBMCs), collected when the disease was refractory, from a patient treated with antithyroid drugs. The receptors derive from a female donor with Graves disease.

This clonotype occurred a few times. The rearrangement joins TRBV29-1 to TRBJ2-7; TRBD1 agrees at 7 bases. Germline lookup yields CDR1 SQVTM and CDR2 ANQGSEA. The ends lost 6 bases at V and 1 base at J; junction bases unmatched: 9. The CDR3 consists of 14 residues. CDR3 in DNA: TGCAGCGTAGACTCTCCGGGACAGTCCTACGAGCAGTACTTC. Protein product: CSVDSPGQSYEQYF.

This chain connects TRBV12-3 or TRBV12-4 to TRBJ2-2; D might be TRBD2 (6 bases). Deletions cut 6 bases from V and 8 bases from J, with 19 bases between. The CDR3 is 15 residues long. In DNA, the CDR3 is TGTGCCAGCAGCCGAGGGGAGGTTGGGTCTGGGGAGCTGTTTTTT. Translation gives CASSRGEVGSGELFF.

The chain is built from TRBV9 and TRBJ1-1; a possible D gene is TRBD1 (5 bases). Germline values: CDR1 SGDLS, CDR2 YYNGEE. V lost 0 bases, J lost 10 bases, and 22 bases lay in between. This CDR3 is 16 amino acids long. The DNA of the CDR3 is TGTGCCAGCAGCGTAGAAGGGCGCGGGGTCAGGGTGGGAGCTTTCTTT. Amino acids: CASSVEGRGVRVGAFF.

In the case of this clonotype: One junction end disagrees with the germline gene, perhaps due to a read error. CDR3 amino acids: CAGSGQGGYYGYTF. The CDR3 DNA follows: TGTGCCGGCAGTGGGCAGGGGGGTTACTATGGCTACACCTTC. The J gene is TRBJ1-2, the V gene TRBV12-3 or TRBV12-4; 7 nucleotides match TRBD1. The CDR3 has 14 amino acids.

This clonotype was detected only a few times. The rearrangement uses TRBV7-2 and TRBJ1-1; D call uncertain. The CDR3 consists of 14 residues. V lost 2 bases to trimming and J lost 3 bases, with 10 bases between them. The V gene's germline CDR1 is SGHTA and CDR2 FQGNSA. The CDR3 sequence is CASSLTSPYTEAFF. The CDR3, as DNA: TGTGCCAGCAGCTTAACCAGCCCGTACACTGAAGCTTTCTTT.

CDR3 nucleotide sequence: TGTGCCAGCAGCTTCCGGGGCGCTTGGGGAGAGACCCAGTACTTC. It translates to CASSFRGAWGETQYF. V usage is TRBV5-5 and J usage is TRBJ2-5, with D tentatively TRBD1 or TRBD2 (5 bases each). V was pared by 2 bases and J by 4 bases, with 15 bases between. Germline assignment: CDR1 SGHKS and CDR2 YYEKEE (reference sequence). The CDR3 sequence is 15 residues long.

In its sample, this clonotype was seen a few times. CDR3 loop: CASNPGGKNTEAFF. The CDR3 DNA follows: TGTGCCAGTAACCCAGGGGGGAAAAACACTGAAGCTTTCTTT. The chain uses TRBV19 and TRBJ1-1, with 7 bases fitting TRBD1. CDR3 length equals 14 residues. Unmatched junction bases numbered 7, after V lost 7 bases and J lost 2 bases. Germline V lookup: CDR1 LNHDA, CDR2 SQIVND (reference sequence).

This clonotype has just a few counts. V and J are TRBV25-1 and TRBJ1-5; D not resolved. The V gene's germline CDR1 is MGHDK and CDR2 SYGVNS. V lost 2 bases, J lost 3 bases, and 20 bases lay in between. This CDR3 is built from 18 residues. As DNA, the CDR3 is TGTGCCAGCAGTGAACTCGCAGGACCAGGAATTCACAATCAGCCCCAGCATTTT. Amino acids: CASSELAGPGIHNQPQHF.

J is TRBJ2-7 and V is TRBV9; 11 bases fit TRBD2. The CDR3 consists of 13 residues. The V segment lost 3 bases and the J segment 6 bases; nucleotides outside the gene matches: 2. CDR1 is SGDLS, CDR2 YYNGEE, per germline. Written as DNA, the CDR3 is TGTGCCAGCAGCGCCGGGACTAGCGGCGAGCAGTACTTC. Amino acid sequence: CASSAGTSGEQYF. The full variable domain, in which reference TRBV9 and TRBJ2-7 provide the parts outside the CDR3, is DSGVTQTPKHLITATGQRVTLRCSPRSGDLSVYWYQQSLDQGLQFLIQYYNGEERAKGNILERFSAQQFPDLHSELNLSSLELGDSALYFCASSAGTSGEQYFGPGTRLTVT.

To note about this clonotype: This may be a read error, as it is one base from a much larger clone. The CDR3 loop reads CASSRDNSRGFKGYTF. CDR3 DNA sequence: TGTGCCAGCAGCAGAGATAACAGTCGGGGGTTCAAAGGCTACACCTTC. The chain links TRBV2 to TRBJ1-2, with TRBD1 as a possible D gene (5 bases). Germline V gives CDR1 SNHLY, CDR2 FYNNEI. This CDR3 is 16 amino acids long. V lost 6 bases, J lost 8 bases, and 25 bases lay in between.

V gene TRBV15 combines with J gene TRBJ2-3; D is unresolved. The CDR3 consists of 14 residues. Germline CDR1 LNHNV, CDR2 YYDKDF (reference sequence). V was pared by 1 base and J by 2 bases, with 7 bases between. This CDR3 reads CATSRVGYTDTQYF. The CDR3 region has the DNA TGTGCCACCAGCAGAGTAGGCTACACAGATACGCAGTATTTT.

The rearrangement joins TRBV20-1 to TRBJ1-6; D is perhaps TRBD1 (5 bases). The CDR3 covers 14 residues. Germline CDR1 DFQATT, CDR2 SNEGSKA (reference sequence). Trimming cost V 1 base and J 11 bases, with 15 bases left between them. The CDR3 DNA reads as TGCAGTGCTAGAGGAGCGTTAGGGGTAGCACCCCTCCACTTT. Its translation: CSARGALGVAPLHF.

This clonotype was recorded at least ten times. The chain recombines TRBV3-1 with TRBJ1-1; TRBD1 aligns across 7 bases. This CDR3 has 13 amino acids. Germline-derived CDR1 and CDR2 are LGHDT and YNNKEL (reference sequence). Unmatched junction bases numbered 10, after V lost 4 bases and J lost 11 bases. The CDR3 loop reads CASSLQDRAGAFF. The CDR3 region has the DNA TGTGCCAGCAGCCTTCAAGACAGGGCAGGTGCTTTCTTT.

This clonotype was detected many times. This chain links TRBV20-1 with TRBJ2-7; TRBD1 matches at 7 bases. This CDR3 is built from 14 residues. CDR1 DFQATT and CDR2 SNEGSKA come from the germline V gene (reference sequence). Unmatched junction bases numbered 8, after V lost 2 bases and J lost 4 bases. The CDR3 DNA reads TGCAGTGCTAGACCCGACAGGGTTGTGTACGAGCAGTACTTC. Translated, it gives CSARPDRVVYEQYF.